Sequencing of this TCR beta chain was carried out in a study of blood T cell repertoires in COVID-19. Whole-study context: Specimens from acute and convalescent COVID-19 originated in the United States, Italy and Spain. In each case, the material was cDNA or gDNA derived from T cells, B-cell-depleted T cells, or PBMCs.

J lost 5 bases, V lost 4 bases, and 12 bases had no gene match. CDR3 length: 18 amino acids. Per germline, CDR1 SGHTA and CDR2 FQGNSA. As originally analysed: Amplified reference gene primers provided the basis for estimating nucleated cell counts. This table comes from immunoSEQ multiplex PCR, and its TCRdb copy is limited to in-frame clones, with some not included. That table gives V, J and clone size, and the DNA gave D and trimming. This table holds about 96,000 clones, around 90% found once. Enrolled during active infection, Seattle patients were then followed longitudinally. The receptor was isolated from a human donor with COVID-19, enrolled during active disease. The donor label of this sample is uncertain. The gene calls are TRBV7-2 and TRBJ2-7, with 15 bases matching TRBD2. Sequencing used peripheral blood. CDR3 sequence reads: CASSSQSRTSGRADEQYF. In DNA form, the CDR3 reads TGTGCCAGCAGCTCACAATCAAGGACTAGCGGGAGGGCCGACGAGCAGTACTTC. The whole variable domain, remainder taken from reference TRBV7-2 and TRBJ2-7, is GAGVSQSPSNKVTEKGKDVELRCDPISGHTALYWYRQSLGQGLEFLIYFQGNSAPDKSGLPSDRFSAERTGGSVSTLTIQRTQQEDSAVYLCASSSQSRTSGRADEQYFGPGTRLTVT.